The clone carrying this T cell receptor (beta chain) was seen only a few times. Antigen specificity is unknown. The Oncomine TCR Beta short-read assay was applied to DNA of cultured CD4+ T cells. MiXCR, run by TCRdb on the PCR reads, gives a single entry per CDR3 protein. The sample yields roughly 25,000 distinct CDR3 sequences, approximately 28% seen once. Germline lookup yields CDR1 DFQATT and CDR2 SNEGSKA (reference sequence). With 0 bases clipped from V and 0 bases from J, the junction kept 4 bases outside the gene matches. The CDR3 length is 16 residues. The sample comes from a study of vaccination and CD4 T cells after COVID-19. The time point denotes: late sampling 161 to 241 days after vaccination in a few convalescent patients. This sample's treatment: approximately 9-day PBMC culture with coronavirus spike peptide pools or control peptides (ViraFEST assay).

Sequenced material: CD4+ T cells from blood, cultured in vitro, taken about 7 months after SARS-CoV-2 vaccination. V gene TRBV20-1 combines with J gene TRBJ2-3; 9 positions match TRBD2. The receptor comes from a human donor who had recovered from COVID-19. The CDR3 sequence: CSARDVAGESTDTQYF. In DNA form, the CDR3 reads TGCAGTGCTAGAGACGTAGCGGGAGAGAGCACAGATACGCAGTATTTT.